One sample yielded the 31 T cell receptor beta chains listed below, sequenced in a study of cytomegalovirus exposure and HLA in healthy donors. Primers: 60 Vbeta forward and 13 Jbeta reverse. Libraries were prepared by immunoSEQ multiplex PCR; TCRdb keeps only in-frame clonotypes and omits some of them. The sample shows 90,000 to 120,000 clones, more than 75% of them seen only once. What was sequenced was PBMCs. Every receptor here comes from a woman aged 45-65 years in good health and CMV-seropositive.

This chain uses TRBV5-1 with TRBJ1-3; 8 bases line up with TRBD1. Germline V gene data show CDR1 as SGHRS and CDR2 as YFSETQ. There are 14 residues in the CDR3. Losses at the gene ends were 3 bases for V and 11 bases for J; bases not matched to a gene: 10. The CDR3 nucleotides read TGCGCCAGCAGCTCAACTCAGGGGGCGCGCTCCATATATTTT. Translating gives CASSSTQGARSIYF.

The V call is TRBV4-2, the J call TRBJ2-5; 7 bases align to TRBD2. The J call is doubtful: the DNA matches TRBJ2-7 better. The CDR3 totals 14 residues. Germline lookup yields CDR1 LGHNA and CDR2 YNFKEQ. The CDR3 nucleotides read TGTGCCAGCAGCCAAGACCTACTAGCGATCGAGCAGTACTTC. It encodes CASSQDLLAIEQYF.

The CDR3: CASSLSWDKGINTEAFF. CDR3 nucleotide sequence: TGCGCCAGCAGCTTATCCTGGGACAAGGGGATAAACACTGAAGCTTTCTTT. The V gene is TRBV5-1, the J gene TRBJ1-1; D may be TRBD1 (6 bases). Germline V gives CDR1 SGHRS, CDR2 YFSETQ. V dropped 2 bases and J dropped 2 bases, with 19 bases sitting between them. CDR3 length equals 17 residues. Drawing the rest from reference TRBV5-1 and TRBJ1-1, the complete variable domain is KAGVTQTPRYLIKTRGQQVTLSCSPISGHRSVSWYQQTPGQGLQFLFEYFSETQRNKGNFPGRFSGRQFSNSRSEMNVSTLELGDSALYLCASSLSWDKGINTEAFFGQGTRLTVV.

This clone was seen a single time. The gene calls are TRBV6-4 and TRBJ1-2; D might be TRBD1 (5 bases). The CDR3 sequence is 15 residues long. With 6 bases removed from V and 0 bases from J, the gap between germline ends came to 14 bases. Germline V CDR1 and CDR2: MRHNA, SNTAGT. The CDR3 nucleotides are TGTGCCAGCAGCCCGACCGCGACAGCTAACTATGGCTACACCTTC. It encodes CASSPTATANYGYTF.

The CDR3 sequence is CASSASGGAYEQYF. CDR3 sequence (DNA): TGTGCCAGCAGCGCCAGCGGGGGAGCCTACGAGCAGTACTTC. The rearrangement uses TRBV9 and TRBJ2-7, with 8 bases lining up with TRBD2. The V gene's germline CDR1 is SGDLS and CDR2 YYNGEE. V lost 3 bases, J lost 2 bases, and 4 bases stayed unmatched. This CDR3 region has 14 residues.

The V and J genes are TRBV4-1 and TRBJ2-5; maybe TRBD2 (7 bases). CDR3 length: 15 residues. The V end was cut by 6 bases, the J end by 5 bases, with 19 bases between. The germline CDR1 and CDR2 sequences are MGHRA and YSYEKL. In DNA form, the CDR3 reads TGCGCCAGCAGAGGCGGGGGCCCCGTAGGGGAGACCCAGTACTTC. Translated: CASRGGGPVGETQYF.

The genes are TRBV5-1 and TRBJ1-1; maybe TRBD1 (5 bases). CDR1 SGHRS and CDR2 YFSETQ come from the germline V gene. V lost 5 bases and J 1 base, leaving 15 bases between the germline ends. This CDR3 has 15 amino acids. The CDR3 DNA reads as TGCGCCAGCAGGGGGTTGCAGGGTACGAACACTGAAGCTTTCTTT. Protein: CASRGLQGTNTEAFF.

The chain combines TRBV5-6 with TRBJ1-5; no firm D call. This CDR3 contains 13 residues. V dropped 4 bases and J dropped 7 bases, with 12 bases sitting between them. The germline V gene has CDR1 SGHDT and CDR2 YYEEEE. The CDR3 DNA follows: TGTGCCAGCAGCGCCGAGGGTAGGCAGCCCCAGCATTTT. This encodes CASSAEGRQPQHF.

The V gene is TRBV27, the J gene TRBJ2-6, with D tentatively TRBD2 (6 bases). Trimming stripped 3 bases from V and 2 bases from J, with 8 bases between. Germline CDR1 is MNHEY and CDR2 is SMNVEV (reference sequence). The CDR3 has 15 residues. CDR3 sequence reads: CASSLGGAGANVLTF. The CDR3 region has the DNA TGTGCCAGCAGTTTGGGCGGGGCTGGGGCCAACGTCCTGACTTTC. The complete variable domain, with remaining parts taken from reference TRBV27 and TRBJ2-6, reads EAQVTQNPRYLITVTGKKLTVTCSQNMNHEYMSWYRQDPGLGLRQIYYSMNVEVTDKGDVPEGYKVSRKEKRNFPLILESPSPNQTSLYFCASSLGGAGANVLTFGAGSRLTVL.

This clone was seen more than once but under ten times. The chain links TRBV4-1 to TRBJ2-1; no definite D call. The CDR3 loop spans 12 amino acids. The germline CDR1 and CDR2 sequences are MGHRA and YSYEKL. V lost 1 base and J lost 8, with 6 bases in between. CDR3 in DNA: TGCGCCAGCAGCCAAGTAATCCATGAGCAGTTCTTC. Its translation is CASSQVIHEQFF.

The chain is built from TRBV5-1 and TRBJ2-3; TRBD2 matches 9 bases. The CDR3 covers 15 residues. Germline V lookup: CDR1 SGHRS, CDR2 YFSETQ. The V gene end was trimmed by 4 bases and the J gene end by 2 bases; junction bases not matched to a gene: 5. This CDR3 reads CASSAGGTDTDTQYF. DNA of the CDR3: TGCGCCAGCAGCGCGGGAGGGACAGACACAGATACGCAGTATTTT.

This chain links TRBV28 with TRBJ1-5, with 9 bases aligning to TRBD1. This CDR3 region has 14 residues. With V trimmed by 2 bases and J by 6 bases, 2 bases remained unmatched. Looked up from germline, CDR1 is MDHEN and CDR2 is SYDVKM. The CDR3 DNA is TGTGCCAGCAGTTTAGGGACAGGGACTCAGCCCCAGCATTTT. It translates to CASSLGTGTQPQHF.

The V and J genes are TRBV10-2 and TRBJ2-2, with D perhaps matching TRBD1 (7 bases). Germline assignment: CDR1 WSHSY and CDR2 SAAADI. Trimming shortened V by 10 bases and J by 3 bases, and 15 bases separated the two germline ends. The CDR3 sequence is 14 residues long. The CDR3 loop is CATRRGEYTGELFF. The CDR3 DNA follows: TGCGCCACTCGCAGGGGGGAATACACCGGGGAGCTGTTTTTT.

The chain employs TRBV18 and TRBJ1-4; 7 bases are a match to TRBD1. Germline V CDR1 and CDR2: KGHSH, LQKENI. The CDR3 is 15 residues long. Unmatched junction bases numbered 6, after V lost 0 bases and J lost 8 bases. The CDR3, as DNA: TGTGCCAGCTCACCACCGCAGGGGGGATCAGAAAAACTGTTTTTT. Protein: CASSPPQGGSEKLFF.

V gene TRBV2 combines with J gene TRBJ2-2; 8 nucleotides line up with TRBD2. CDR3 length: 16 amino acids. V was clipped by 4 bases and J by 6 bases; unmatched bases: 10. CDR1 is SNHLY, CDR2 FYNNEI, per germline. The CDR3 sequence is CASSAPAGVGPGELFF. The CDR3 coding sequence is TGTGCCAGCAGTGCCCCAGCGGGAGTGGGGCCCGGGGAGCTGTTTTTT.

The chain has TRBV13 and TRBJ1-5; 10 nucleotides match TRBD1. Trimming took 8 bases from V and 5 from J; bases not matched to a gene: 3. Germline V gene lookup returns CDR1 PRHDT and CDR2 FYEKMQ (reference sequence). The CDR3 consists of 13 residues. The CDR3 DNA reads TGTGCCAGCGGACAGGGGGGCGATCAGCCCCAGCATTTT. It yields the protein CASGQGGDQPQHF.

This rearrangement joins TRBV10-1 to TRBJ1-1, with unresolved D. The CDR3 is 15 residues long. V lost 8 bases to trimming and J lost 0 bases, with 16 bases between them. Germline V gene sequence: CDR1 WNHNN, CDR2 SYGVQD (reference sequence). The CDR3 loop is CASSKRRDMNTEAFF. The CDR3 DNA sequence: TGCGCCAGCTCAAAGAGGAGGGATATGAACACTGAAGCTTTCTTT.

The rearrangement links TRBV2 to TRBJ2-6; TRBD1 agrees at 11 bases. This CDR3 spans 18 amino acids. With V trimmed by 8 bases and J by 1 base, 10 bases remained unmatched. Germline assignment: CDR1 SNHLY and CDR2 FYNNEI. Written as DNA, the CDR3 is TGTGCCAGCGCCGACCGGGACAGGGGGTCTTCTGGGGCCAACGTCCTGACTTTC. Translation: CASADRDRGSSGANVLTF.

As for this clone: Germline and junction disagree at one end, which may indicate a read error. The chain recombines TRBV7-9 with TRBJ1-5; no clear D gene. The CDR3 totals 13 residues. Germline lookup yields CDR1 SEHNR and CDR2 FQNEAQ (reference sequence). The CDR3 DNA reads TGTTCCAGCAGCTCAACATCTAGGCTTCCCCAGCATTTT. It translates to CSSSSTSRLPQHF.

This clone was picked up a small number of times. V and J are TRBV13 and TRBJ2-7, with 11 positions matching TRBD2. V dropped 6 bases and J dropped 0; count of bases not matched to a gene: 7. Germline values: CDR1 PRHDT, CDR2 FYEKMQ (reference sequence). The CDR3 sequence is 16 residues long. The CDR3, as DNA: TGTGCCAGCAGTGCGGCCGGGACTAGCGGCTCCTACGAGCAGTACTTC. Its translation: CASSAAGTSGSYEQYF.

This chain connects TRBV7-3 to TRBJ2-2; possibly TRBD2 for D (5 bases). The V end lost 3 bases, the J end lost 5 bases, and 13 bases lay between the germline ends. The CDR3 loop spans 15 amino acids. The germline V gene has CDR1 SGHTA and CDR2 FQGTGA. Here the CDR3 reads CASSLRGGPTGELFF. DNA of the CDR3: TGTGCCAGCAGCTTGAGAGGCGGGCCAACCGGGGAGCTGTTTTTT.

The J gene is TRBJ2-3, the V gene TRBV10-1, with 9 bases matching TRBD2. The germline V gene has CDR1 WNHNN and CDR2 SYGVQD (reference sequence). Trimming cost V 6 bases and J 4 bases; bases outside gene matches: 5. This CDR3 has 14 amino acids. As DNA, the CDR3 is TGCGCCAGCAGATCTAGCGGGGAGGCAGATACGCAGTATTTT. Translation: CASRSSGEADTQYF.

Only a few counts were recorded for this clone. The chain combines TRBV7-9 with TRBJ2-3, with TRBD2 matching over 7 bases. CDR3 length equals 14 residues. With 1 base clipped from V and 3 bases from J, the junction kept 1 base outside the gene matches. Germline V lookup: CDR1 SEHNR, CDR2 FQNEAQ (reference sequence). CDR3 in DNA: TGTGCCAGCAGCTTAGTTAGCGGGACAGATACGCAGTATTTT. It translates to CASSLVSGTDTQYF.

J is TRBJ2-5 and V is TRBV27; 13 nucleotides agree with TRBD2. The J call may be wrong; the DNA end is better matched by TRBJ2-7. The CDR3 covers 14 residues. Germline loops: CDR1 MNHEY, CDR2 SMNVEV (reference sequence). The CDR3 sequence is CASSSTSGRSEQYF. The CDR3, as DNA: TGTGCCAGCAGTTCGACTAGCGGGAGGTCCGAGCAGTACTTC.

The rearrangement joins TRBV6-5 to TRBJ1-1; 8 bases map to TRBD1. After removal of 8 bases from V and 6 bases from J, the junction contained 14 bases not matched to a gene. The CDR3 extends over 15 amino acids. CDR1 and CDR2 from the germline V gene are MNHEY and SVGAGI. The CDR3 nucleotides are TGTGCCAGCGGATTCGCAGGGGGCTCTGTGGCTGAAGCTTTCTTT. Its protein is CASGFAGGSVAEAFF.

J is TRBJ2-3 and V is TRBV10-2; no reliable D call. Trimming removed 6 bases at V and 6 bases at J, with 4 bases between. CDR1 and CDR2 from the germline V gene are WSHSY and SAAADI. This CDR3 contains 10 residues. The CDR3, as DNA: TGCGCCAGCAGGGCCGATACGCAGTATTTT. Amino acid sequence: CASRADTQYF.

This rearrangement joins TRBV7-9 to TRBJ1-1; 10 bases agree with TRBD1. V shed 5 bases, J shed 4 bases, and the junction held 7 bases outside the gene matches. Germline loops: CDR1 SEHNR, CDR2 FQNEAQ (reference sequence). CDR3 length: 15 amino acids. For the CDR3, the DNA is TGTGCCAGCAGCCCCTGGGGACAGGGGTTCACTGAAGCTTTCTTT. It translates to CASSPWGQGFTEAFF.

The sample holds one count of this clone. V and J are TRBV7-2 and TRBJ2-1, with TRBD1 matching over 11 bases. CDR1 and CDR2 from the germline V gene are SGHTA and FQGNSA. This CDR3 has 15 residues. After removal of 8 bases from V and 7 bases from J, the junction contained 10 bases not matched to a gene. As DNA, the CDR3 is TGTGCCAGCGGCGGGACAGGGGGGGTTCGGAATGAGCAGTTCTTC. Its translation is CASGGTGGVRNEQFF. Based on the CDR3 plus reference TRBV7-2 and TRBJ2-1, the full variable domain is GAGVSQSPSNKVTEKGKDVELRCDPISGHTALYWYRQSLGQGLEFLIYFQGNSAPDKSGLPSDRFSAERTGGSVSTLTIQRTQQEDSAVYLCASGGTGGVRNEQFFGPGTRLTVL.

This clone was detected only a few times. This chain links TRBV19 with TRBJ2-1; 14 bases agree with TRBD2. J lost 6 bases, V lost 3 bases, and 1 base had no gene match. This CDR3 is built from 15 residues. Germline-derived CDR1 and CDR2 are LNHDA and SQIVND (reference sequence). This CDR3 is CASSMGTSGGNEQFF. CDR3 nucleotide sequence: TGTGCCAGTAGTATGGGGACTAGCGGGGGCAATGAGCAGTTCTTC.

This sequence joins TRBV10-2 and TRBJ1-2; D is undetermined. The CDR3 contains 14 residues. Germline CDR1 reads WSHSY; CDR2 reads SAAADI. V was pared by 6 bases and J by 3 bases, with 14 bases between. DNA of the CDR3: TGCGCCAGCAGCCCCACCGGGATCGACTATGGCTACACCTTC. It translates to CASSPTGIDYGYTF.

V gene TRBV5-4 combines with J gene TRBJ2-1; 12 nucleotides match TRBD2. Trimming removed 4 bases from V and 9 bases from J; junction bases left unmatched: 8. The CDR3 has 15 amino acids. Germline V gives CDR1 SGHNT, CDR2 YYREEE (reference sequence). The CDR3 protein is CASSASGRAAGEQFF. The CDR3 nucleotides read TGTGCCAGCAGCGCTAGCGGGAGGGCCGCGGGTGAGCAGTTCTTC.